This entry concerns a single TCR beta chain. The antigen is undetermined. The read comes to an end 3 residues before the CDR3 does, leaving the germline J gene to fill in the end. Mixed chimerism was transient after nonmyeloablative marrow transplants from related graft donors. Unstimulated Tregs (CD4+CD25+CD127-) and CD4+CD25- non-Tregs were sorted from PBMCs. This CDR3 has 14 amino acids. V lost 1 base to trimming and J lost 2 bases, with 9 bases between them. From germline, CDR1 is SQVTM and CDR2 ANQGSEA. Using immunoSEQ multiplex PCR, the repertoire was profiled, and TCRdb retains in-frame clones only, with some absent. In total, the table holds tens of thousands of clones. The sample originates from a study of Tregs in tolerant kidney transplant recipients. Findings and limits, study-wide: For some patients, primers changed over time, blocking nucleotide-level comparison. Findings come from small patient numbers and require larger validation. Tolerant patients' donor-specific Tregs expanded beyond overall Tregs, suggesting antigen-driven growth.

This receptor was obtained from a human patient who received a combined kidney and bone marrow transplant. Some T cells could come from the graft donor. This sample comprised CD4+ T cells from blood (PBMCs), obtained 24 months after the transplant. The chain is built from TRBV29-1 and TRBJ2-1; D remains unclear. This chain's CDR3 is CSVEGRPPYNEQFF. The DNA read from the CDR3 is TGCAGCGTTGAAGGAAGGCCGCCCTACAATGAG.